Shown below are 31 T cell receptor beta chains from a single sample sequenced in a study of PD-1 blockade in classical Hodgkin lymphoma. TCRdb keeps only in-frame clones here, not all; method: immunoSEQ multiplex PCR. The data hold 20,000 to 30,000 clones, with roughly 68% observed a single time. In every patient, relapse followed autologous stem cell transplantation, while exposure to brentuximab vedotin differed. This sample comprised peripheral blood mononuclear cells (PBMCs), obtained before the second cycle of nivolumab. These receptors came from a human donor with classical Hodgkin lymphoma.

This rearrangement joins TRBV15 to TRBJ2-1; D unresolved. Trimming removed 8 bases at V and 6 bases at J, with 8 bases between. The CDR3 is made up of 11 amino acids. CDR1 and CDR2 (germline): LNHNV, YYDKDF (reference sequence). CDR3 residues: CATPNGNEQFF. The CDR3 DNA reads TGTGCCACCCCCAATGGCAATGAGCAGTTCTTC.

This clone was detected a few times. The V call is TRBV6-6, the J call TRBJ1-3, with TRBD1 identical over 7 bases. CDR3 length equals 16 residues. Germline V gene sequence: CDR1 MNHNY, CDR2 SVGAGI (reference sequence). J was trimmed by 1 base and V by 5 bases; bases with no gene match: 8. CDR3 coding DNA: TGTGCCAGCAGTATATTGACAGGGTCGTCTGGAAACACCATATATTTT. It encodes CASSILTGSSGNTIYF.

This clone was detected a few times. The V call is TRBV11-3, the J call TRBJ2-5; 7 nucleotides match TRBD2. V lost 1 base and J lost 5; bases outside the gene matches: 7. This CDR3 has 15 residues. Germline values: CDR1 SGHNT, CDR2 YENEEA. CDR3 region: CASSLGGGRKETQYF. DNA of the CDR3: TGTGCCAGCAGCTTAGGGGGGGGACGCAAGGAGACCCAGTACTTC.

J is TRBJ2-2 and V is TRBV19; D is unclear. V gave up 1 base and J gave up 4 bases, with 10 bases separating them. The CDR3 sequence is 15 residues long. Germline CDR1 and CDR2: LNHDA and SQIVND (reference sequence). CDR3 protein: CASSIGWSFTGELFF. As DNA, the CDR3 is TGTGCCAGTAGTATAGGATGGTCATTCACCGGGGAGCTGTTTTTT.

This sequence joins TRBV5-1 and TRBJ2-7; D call uncertain. Trimming took 0 bases from V and 3 from J, leaving 13 bases between them. CDR1 and CDR2 (germline): SGHRS, YFSETQ. The CDR3 length is 15 residues. In DNA, the CDR3 is TGCGCCAGCAGCTTGGCTCTGGCATTGGGCTACGAGCAGTACTTC. Its translation is CASSLALALGYEQYF.

The chain is built from TRBV28 and TRBJ1-2, with D possibly TRBD1 on 5 matching bases. Deletions cut 0 bases from V and 4 bases from J, with 15 bases between. This CDR3 comprises 16 residues. Germline loops: CDR1 MDHEN, CDR2 SYDVKM. This CDR3 reads CASSLWALGGGYGYTF. CDR3 DNA: TGTGCCAGCAGTTTATGGGCCCTGGGGGGAGGCTATGGCTACACCTTC.

The chain links TRBV11-2 to TRBJ2-3; no definite D call. The CDR3 loop spans 13 amino acids. The germline gives CDR1 SGHAT, CDR2 FQNNGV. V lost 0 bases and J lost 2, with 3 bases in between. The CDR3: CASSLENTDTQYF. CDR3 DNA: TGTGCCAGCAGCTTAGAGAACACAGATACGCAGTATTTT.

The chain employs TRBV29-1 and TRBJ2-7; 9 nucleotides line up with TRBD1. J lost 5 bases, V lost 3 bases, and 8 bases had no gene match. The CDR3 is 14 residues long. CDR1 SQVTM and CDR2 ANQGSEA come from the germline V gene. CDR3 protein: CSVDPGTGRHEQYF. The CDR3 nucleotides are TGCAGCGTTGATCCCGGGACAGGGCGTCACGAGCAGTACTTC.

This rearrangement joins TRBV19 to TRBJ2-5; TRBD2 aligns across 10 bases. The CDR3 totals 16 residues. CDR1 LNHDA and CDR2 SQIVND come from the germline V gene (reference sequence). After removal of 5 bases from V and 2 bases from J, the junction contained 8 bases not matched to a gene. Here the CDR3 reads CASSPYSGRPQETQYF. CDR3 sequence (DNA): TGTGCCAGTAGTCCCTATAGCGGGAGGCCTCAAGAGACCCAGTACTTC.

This rearrangement joins TRBV7-9 to TRBJ1-4; D gene unclear. The CDR3 covers 14 residues. Trimming removed 3 bases at V and 3 bases at J, with 8 bases between. In germline, CDR1 is SEHNR, CDR2 FQNEAQ (reference sequence). The CDR3, as DNA: TGTGCCAGCAGCTTGACTGCCTCTAATGAAAAACTGTTTTTT. Its protein product is CASSLTASNEKLFF.

V and J are TRBV28 and TRBJ2-3, with 10 bases fitting TRBD2. The germline V gene encodes CDR1 MDHEN and CDR2 SYDVKM. Trimming cost V 6 bases and J 5 bases; bases outside gene matches: 11. The CDR3 is made up of 16 amino acids. For the CDR3, the DNA is TGTGCCAGCAGCCCCTTAGCGGGAGGACTACAAGATACGCAGTATTTT. Residues: CASSPLAGGLQDTQYF.

The chain joins TRBV28 to TRBJ2-3, with D unclear. Germline CDR1 MDHEN, CDR2 SYDVKM. This CDR3 has 14 amino acids. V lost 2 bases to trimming and J lost 3 bases, with 9 bases between them. CDR3 sequence (DNA): TGTGCCAGCAGTTTAGGTAGCCCGACAGATACGCAGTATTTT. Protein sequence: CASSLGSPTDTQYF.

The V gene is TRBV6-5, the J gene TRBJ1-5; 7 positions agree with TRBD1. V gave up 5 bases and J gave up 6 bases; unmatched junction bases: 4. The germline gives CDR1 MNHEY, CDR2 SVGAGI. This CDR3 contains 13 residues. Written as DNA, the CDR3 is TGTGCCAGCAGTGCTCAGGGGGGTCAGCCCCAGCATTTT. Its protein is CASSAQGGQPQHF.

The chain is built from TRBV19 and TRBJ2-1; 7 bases align to TRBD2. There are 16 residues in the CDR3. V lost 0 bases to trimming and J lost 4 bases; unmatched junction nucleotides: 6. The germline V gene encodes CDR1 LNHDA and CDR2 SQIVND (reference sequence). The CDR3, as DNA: TGTGCCAGTAGTATAGAAGCTAGCGGAAGATACAATGAGCAGTTCTTC. Residues: CASSIEASGRYNEQFF. Looking up the rest from reference TRBV19 and TRBJ2-1 gives the full variable domain: DGGITQSPKYLFRKEGQNVTLSCEQNLNHDAMYWYRQDPGQGLRLIYYSQIVNDFQKGDIAEGYSVSREKKESFPLTVTSAQKNPTAFYLCASSIEASGRYNEQFFGPGTRLTVL.

This clone turned up a few times. The chain has TRBV12-1 and TRBJ1-5; the table's D gene call, TRBD1, was not cross checked with the DNA. TRBV12-1 is given as a pseudogene. This CDR3 region has 17 residues. The CDR3 spells CASSFALPVDSNQPQHF. The CDR3 nucleotides read TGTGCCAGCAGCTTTGCGTTACCAGTTGATAGCAATCAGCCCCAGCATTTT.

V gene TRBV7-2 combines with J gene TRBJ2-1, with 8 bases lining up with TRBD2. V was pared by 3 bases and J by 12 bases, with 10 bases of the junction left unmatched. The germline gives CDR1 SGHTA, CDR2 FQGNSA. This CDR3 region has 14 residues. The CDR3 protein is CASSLPSGSGGQFF. The CDR3 region has the DNA TGTGCCAGCAGCTTGCCAAGCGGGAGCGGGGGGCAGTTCTTC.

The rearrangement uses TRBV5-1 and TRBJ2-3, with TRBD2 matching 11 bases. The CDR3 is made up of 16 amino acids. V dropped 3 bases and J dropped 3; count of bases not matched to a gene: 6. The V gene's germline CDR1 is SGHRS and CDR2 YFSETQ. CDR3 in amino acids: CASSSVSGGVTDTQYF. CDR3 sequence (DNA): TGCGCCAGCAGCTCAGTTAGCGGGGGGGTTACAGATACGCAGTATTTT.

The V call is TRBV18, the J call TRBJ1-1; D remains ambiguous. The V end lost 1 base, the J end lost 6 bases, and 9 bases lay between the germline ends. Germline V gives CDR1 KGHSH, CDR2 LQKENI. This CDR3 has 13 residues. This chain's CDR3 is CASSPRVEAEAFF. CDR3 DNA: TGTGCCAGCTCACCACGGGTCGAGGCTGAAGCTTTCTTT. The full variable domain, rest sourced from reference TRBV18 and TRBJ1-1, is NAGVMQNPRHLVRRRGQEARLRCSPMKGHSHVYWYRQLPEEGLKFMVYLQKENIIDESGMPKERFSAEFPKEGPSILRIQQVVRGDSAAYFCASSPRVEAEAFFGQGTRLTVV.

The chain has TRBV7-3 and TRBJ2-1; D unresolved. The CDR3 runs to 14 residues. V was clipped by 5 bases and J by 0 bases, with 8 bases between them. The germline gives CDR1 SGHTA, CDR2 FQGTGA. The CDR3 protein is CASSPRSSYNEQFF. The CDR3, as DNA: TGTGCCAGCAGCCCCAGGAGCTCCTACAATGAGCAGTTCTTC.

This clone was counted a few times. The chain employs TRBV11-2 and TRBJ1-5; no definite D call. CDR3 size: 13 residues. V shed 0 bases and J shed 5 bases, with 5 bases lying between them. Germline assignment: CDR1 SGHAT and CDR2 FQNNGV. DNA of the CDR3: TGTGCCAGCAGCTTAGAGGGTGATCAGCCCCAGCATTTT. This encodes CASSLEGDQPQHF.

This clone was counted between two and nine times. The chain uses TRBV9 and TRBJ1-2; no reliable D call. Per germline, CDR1 SGDLS and CDR2 YYNGEE. Trimming cost V 0 bases and J 6 bases, with 3 bases left between them. This CDR3 comprises 11 residues. The CDR3 sequence is CASSVGNGYTF. For the CDR3, the DNA is TGTGCCAGCAGCGTAGGAAATGGCTACACCTTC.

This rearrangement joins TRBV30 to TRBJ2-7; D is tentatively TRBD1 or TRBD2 (5 bases each). Trimming removed 3 bases at V and 4 bases at J, with 10 bases between. The CDR3 is 12 amino acids. Germline values: CDR1 GTSNPN, CDR2 SVGIG (reference sequence). DNA of the CDR3: TGTGCCTGGAGCCCCGGGGCGTACGAGCAGTACTTC. Protein: CAWSPGAYEQYF. Full variable domain (remainder filled in from reference TRBV30 and TRBJ2-7): SQTIHQWPATLVQPVGSPLSLECTVEGTSNPNLYWYRQAAGRGLQLLFYSVGIGQISSEVPQNLSASRPQDRQFILSSKKLLLSDSGFYLCAWSPGAYEQYFGPGTRLTVT.

Worth noting for this clone: A much larger clone lies one base from this, so it may be a read error. The rearrangement joins TRBV28 to TRBJ1-1, with 8 bases aligning to TRBD1. The trim removed 1 base at V and 4 bases at J, leaving 2 bases unmatched. Germline V gene lookup returns CDR1 MDHEN and CDR2 SYDVKM. CDR3 size: 14 residues. CDR3 residues: CASSLSGGPTEAFF. The CDR3 DNA reads TGTGCCAGCAGTTTATCAGGGGGCCCCACTGAAGCTTTCTTT. The full variable domain, in which reference TRBV28 and TRBJ1-1 provide the parts outside the CDR3, is DVKVTQSSRYLVKRTGEKVFLECVQDMDHENMFWYRQDPGLGLRLIYFSYDVKMKEKGDIPEGYSVSREKKERFSLILESASTNQTSMYLCASSLSGGPTEAFFGQGTRLTVV.

V gene TRBV30 combines with J gene TRBJ2-3; 8 bases fit TRBD2. V shed 1 base and J 4 bases; nucleotides not matched to a gene: 19. CDR1 and CDR2 from the germline V gene are GTSNPN and SVGIG (reference sequence). CDR3 length equals 19 residues. In DNA, the CDR3 is TGTGCCTGGAGTGCCGGGGGGAGCGGGAGCCTCCTCGGCGCAGATACGCAGTATTTT. Protein product: CAWSAGGSGSLLGADTQYF.

This clone appeared a few times. CDR3 region: CASSGRPGNTIYF. The CDR3 DNA is TGTGCCAGCTCAGGCAGACCTGGAAACACCATATATTTT. The V call is TRBV18, the J call TRBJ1-3, with D uncertain. Trimming stripped 5 bases from V and 2 bases from J, with 7 bases between. Per the germline V gene, CDR1 is KGHSH and CDR2 is LQKENI. The CDR3 spans 13 residues. The whole variable domain, remainder taken from reference TRBV18 and TRBJ1-3, is NAGVMQNPRHLVRRRGQEARLRCSPMKGHSHVYWYRQLPEEGLKFMVYLQKENIIDESGMPKERFSAEFPKEGPSILRIQQVVRGDSAAYFCASSGRPGNTIYFGEGSWLTVV.

Written as DNA, the CDR3 is TGTGCCAGCAGTTACTCCCTAAGTCAGTTGGGGAATGAGCAGTTCTTC. Protein sequence: CASSYSLSQLGNEQFF. V gene TRBV6-5 combines with J gene TRBJ2-1, with D hard to call. CDR1 and CDR2 (germline): MNHEY, SVGAGI. V gave up 0 bases and J gave up 7 bases, with 16 bases separating them. CDR3 length: 16 residues.

The rearrangement links TRBV4-2 to TRBJ2-7; possibly TRBD1 or TRBD2 for D (5 bases each). There are 16 residues in the CDR3. Per the germline V gene, CDR1 is LGHNA and CDR2 is YNFKEQ. V lost 5 bases, J lost 0 bases, and 17 bases lay in between. The CDR3 loop is CASSVYGTLDSYEQYF. Here the CDR3 DNA reads TGTGCCAGCAGCGTTTACGGGACGCTAGACTCCTACGAGCAGTACTTC.

This clone is categorized as medium-sized. J is TRBJ1-5 and V is TRBV5-3, with D possibly matching TRBD1 (6 bases). TRBV5-3 is an ORF; its function is uncertain. The CDR3 consists of 15 residues. V lost 0 bases, J lost 7 bases, and 14 bases lay in between. This CDR3 reads CARSLAGALGQPQHF. The CDR3 nucleotides are TGTGCCAGAAGCTTGGCAGGGGCCTTGGGCCAGCCCCAGCATTTT.

V is TRBV5-1 and J is TRBJ1-5; tentatively, D is TRBD1 (6 bases). Trimming took 1 base from V and 3 from J, leaving 17 bases between them. Germline values: CDR1 SGHRS, CDR2 YFSETQ. This CDR3 is built from 17 residues. CDR3 DNA sequence: TGCGCCAGCAGCTTGCGGCCGACGGGGGGCAACAATCAGCCCCAGCATTTT. It translates to CASSLRPTGGNNQPQHF.

The chain uses TRBV5-1 and TRBJ1-4; TRBD1 agrees at 8 bases. With V trimmed by 5 bases and J by 2 bases, 8 bases remained unmatched. The CDR3 consists of 16 residues. CDR1 and CDR2 from the germline V gene are SGHRS and YFSETQ. CDR3 in amino acids: CASRPSGGTTNEKLFF. In DNA, the CDR3 is TGCGCCAGCAGACCCTCAGGGGGCACGACTAATGAAAAACTGTTTTTT. Using reference TRBV5-1 and TRBJ1-4 for the parts outside the CDR3, the full variable domain is KAGVTQTPRYLIKTRGQQVTLSCSPISGHRSVSWYQQTPGQGLQFLFEYFSETQRNKGNFPGRFSGRQFSNSRSEMNVSTLELGDSALYLCASRPSGGTTNEKLFFGSGTQLSVL.

This sequence joins TRBV2 and TRBJ1-2; 7 bases fit TRBD1. J gave up 5 bases and V 3 bases, and 6 bases lay outside the gene matches. This CDR3 comprises 14 residues. Germline V lookup: CDR1 SNHLY, CDR2 FYNNEI. CDR3 sequence: CASSDPGQLYGYTF. The CDR3 bases are TGTGCCAGCAGTGACCCGGGACAGCTTTATGGCTACACCTTC.